This T cell receptor beta chain appears in the sequencing data of a study of blood T cell repertoires in COVID-19 (dated by TCRdb to the early 2020s). For the wider study: Collaborator samples came from the United States, Italy and Spain and covered acute and convalescent phases of COVID-19. Where available, HLA class I and class II types were taken from metadata supplied by the sample provider and were not determined by assay-based typing. A freely available public database, intended as a resource for researchers studying the immune response to SARS-CoV-2, is where the repertoires were released. Deeply sampled blood TCRbeta repertoires from subjects exposed to, actively infected with, or recovered from COVID-19 were included in the dataset. Nearly every sample came with metadata listing a de-identified subject ID, COVID-19 status, age in years and sex. The samples were drawn from two sources: the first 160 participants of the ongoing ImmuneRACE study, and fewer than 1,500 subjects contributed by 6 global collaborators. The material from the prospective study consisted of cDNA or gDNA derived from T cells, B-cell-depleted T cells, or PBMCs.

TCRbeta CDR3 regions were amplified from genomic DNA using the immunoSEQ Assay, a bias-controlled multiplex PCR. Regarding the original processing steps: Nucleated cell counts per sample were estimated from amplification of reference gene primers within the assay. To quantify the absolute abundance of each unique TCRbeta CDR3 rearrangement, sequence reads were collapsed and filtered. For each sample, productive Simpson clonality was calculated as the square root of Simpson's diversity index over productive rearrangements. The table was pulled from immuneACCESS by TCRdb, which kept in-frame rearrangements only. Such tables lose some clones; where checked, under half of the loss comes from unresolved V genes, and the rest has no known cause. V and J calls and clone size come straight from that table; D and trimming were deduced from the DNA. Recorded for this sample are about 260,000 clones; 88% of them occurred a single time. The ten top clones hold roughly a tenth of the sample.

This clone is a singleton in its sample. Its antigen is unknown. There are no base qualities to consult, and no much larger clone falls within one base. On the study overall, not on this receptor specifically: How much clinical and demographic metadata was included differed by source and by participant, and the metadata was provided uncurated.

At one collaborating source in Seattle, patients were enrolled during active infection and were followed longitudinally through the course of disease. The collaborating institutions used their own protocols to collect whole blood in K2EDTA tubes. For TCRbeta analysis, collaborators shipped samples as frozen whole blood, isolated PBMCs, or DNA extracted from either of those sample types. The CDR3 has 15 amino acids, counting the end cysteine and phenylalanine. This entry keeps only the CDR3 DNA: 45 bases, framed from base 1. CDR1 and CDR2 are read off the germline V gene as SGHVS and FQNEAQ. V loses 5 bases at its end and J loses 13 bases; junction bases beyond the gene matches: 17.

The specimen was peripheral blood. The V and J genes are TRBV7-8 and TRBJ1-5, with 7 middle bases fitting TRBD1. The clonotype comes from a woman in her seventies with COVID-19, enrolled during active disease. Here is the DNA: TGTGCCAGCAGCCAGCGGGCCAGGGGGGCGGCCCCACAGCATTTT. Translation gives CASSQRARGAAPQHF.